These 24 T cell receptor beta chains share one sample of origin, sequenced in a study of CD8 T cells in Susac syndrome. The RNA, 0.5 to 1 ug, was put through reverse transcription using random hexamers. Each CDR3 protein is one row after TCRdb ran MiXCR on the immunoSEQ multiplex PCR reads. The sample records about 150,000 distinct CDR3 sequences, around 95% being singletons. Material: CD8+ T cells from PBMCs. These receptors all come from a human donor with multiple sclerosis.

CDR3 protein: CASSYSTGRDGYTF. The CDR3 nucleotides read TGTGCCAGCAGTTACTCGACAGGGAGGGATGGCTACACCTTC. The chain has TRBV6-5 and TRBJ1-2, with 7 bases that match TRBD1. The CDR3 has 14 amino acids. Looked up from germline, CDR1 is MNHEY and CDR2 is SVGAGI. Unmatched junction bases numbered 4, after V lost 0 bases and J lost 6 bases.

The V and J genes are TRBV29-1 and TRBJ2-1, with TRBD2 matching over 15 bases. The junction had 11 bases not matched to a gene; V was cut back by 7 bases and J by 4 bases. The CDR3 is 17 amino acids. Germline V gene lookup returns CDR1 SQVTM and CDR2 ANQGSEA. CDR3 DNA: TGCAGCGCCTTGGGGACTAGCGGGGGGCCGACATACAATGAGCAGTTCTTC. Its protein product is CSALGTSGGPTYNEQFF.

This CDR3 reads CASSQAEPNTEAFF. The CDR3 bases are TGTGCCAGCAGCCAAGCAGAGCCGAACACTGAAGCTTTCTTT. The V gene is TRBV3-1, the J gene TRBJ1-1; no clear D gene. V lost 1 base and J lost 1, with 7 bases in between. The CDR3 length is 14 residues. In germline, CDR1 is LGHDT, CDR2 YNNKEL (reference sequence).

DNA for the CDR3: TGCAGTGCTAGAGGGACGGGATCAAACTATGGCTACACCTTC. This encodes CSARGTGSNYGYTF. V usage is TRBV20-1 and J usage is TRBJ1-2; D gene unclear. Germline-derived CDR1 and CDR2 are DFQATT and SNEGSKA (reference sequence). Trimming pared 1 base from V and 2 bases from J, leaving 11 bases between. The length of the CDR3 is 14 residues.

Only one count was recorded for this clonotype. This CDR3 reads CASNTGGSTDTQYF. In DNA, the CDR3 is TGTGCCAGCAACACAGGGGGCTCCACAGATACGCAGTATTTT. V gene TRBV7-9 combines with J gene TRBJ2-3; 9 bases match TRBD1. CDR1 and CDR2 from the germline V gene are SEHNR and FQNEAQ (reference sequence). This CDR3 region has 14 residues. V lost 7 bases, J lost 2 bases, and 4 bases stayed unmatched.

The V and J genes are TRBV7-9 and TRBJ2-7; 7 bases map to TRBD1. In germline, CDR1 is SEHNR, CDR2 FQNEAQ (reference sequence). The CDR3 length is 15 residues. J lost 2 bases, V lost 5 bases, and 9 bases had no gene match. In DNA form, the CDR3 reads TGTGCCAGCAGCACTTCCCCCCAGGGGGCCTACGAGCAGTACTTC. It is translated as CASSTSPQGAYEQYF.

V and J are TRBV27 and TRBJ2-1; D is ambiguous. Germline V gene data show CDR1 as MNHEY and CDR2 as SMNVEV (reference sequence). There are 13 residues in the CDR3. The V gene lost 2 bases and the J gene lost 10 bases, with 12 bases spanning the gap. CDR3 sequence reads: CASSLVGLSEQFF. CDR3 nucleotides: TGTGCCAGCAGTTTAGTAGGGCTGAGCGAGCAGTTCTTC.

This chain links TRBV18 with TRBJ2-7; 10 bases fit TRBD1. The CDR3 is 15 amino acids. V lost 6 bases to trimming and J lost 6 bases; unmatched junction nucleotides: 11. Per the germline V gene, CDR1 is KGHSH and CDR2 is LQKENI. As DNA, the CDR3 is TGTGCCAGCTCGCCCGAAGGGACAGGGGCCTCCGAGCAGTACTTC. Its translation is CASSPEGTGASEQYF.

The rearrangement uses TRBV5-1 and TRBJ2-3, with 11 bases that match TRBD2. Per germline, CDR1 SGHRS and CDR2 YFSETQ. The CDR3 is made up of 14 amino acids. V lost 9 bases and J lost 6; bases outside the gene matches: 9. The CDR3 spells CATRRLAGFDTQYF. DNA for the CDR3: TGCGCCACCAGACGACTAGCGGGGTTCGATACGCAGTATTTT.

The count of this clonotype is one. CDR3 region: CASSGQNYEQYF. The CDR3 DNA sequence: TGTGCCAGCAGCGGACAGAACTACGAGCAGTACTTC. This sequence joins TRBV7-9 and TRBJ2-7, with a tentative D call TRBD1 (6 bases). V gave up 5 bases and J gave up 3 bases, with 8 bases separating them. CDR1 and CDR2 (germline): SEHNR, FQNEAQ (reference sequence). This CDR3 region has 12 residues.

The chain couples TRBV14 to TRBJ2-6; D remains unclear. Germline V gene data show CDR1 as SGHDN and CDR2 as FVKESK. This CDR3 has 13 residues. V dropped 1 base and J dropped 3 bases, with 1 base sitting between them. Here the CDR3 reads CASSQGGANVLTF. In nucleotides, the CDR3 is TGTGCCAGCAGCCAAGGTGGGGCCAACGTCCTGACTTTC.

V gene TRBV20-1 combines with J gene TRBJ2-1, with 8 bases fitting TRBD2. The V gene end was trimmed by 5 bases and the J gene end by 8 bases; junction bases not matched to a gene: 11. Germline assignment: CDR1 DFQATT and CDR2 SNEGSKA (reference sequence). This CDR3 has 14 residues. The CDR3 DNA reads as TGCAGTGCTCGAGGCGGGGGGCTGGCGGATGAGCAGTTCTTC. Protein product: CSARGGGLADEQFF.

The V gene is TRBV29-1, the J gene TRBJ1-2; D remains unclear. Germline V lookup: CDR1 SQVTM, CDR2 ANQGSEA. V dropped 0 bases and J dropped 6 bases, with 20 bases sitting between them. This CDR3 is built from 16 residues. The CDR3 spells CSVEDPGAGLWNGYTF. The CDR3 DNA follows: TGCAGCGTTGAAGATCCTGGCGCTGGTCTATGGAATGGCTACACCTTC.

CDR3 in amino acids: CASDVVVGEQFF. The CDR3 region has the DNA TGTGCCAGCGACGTGGTCGTAGGTGAGCAGTTCTTC. V gene TRBV7-2 combines with J gene TRBJ2-1; no reliable D call. Germline V gene lookup returns CDR1 SGHTA and CDR2 FQGNSA. CDR3 size: 12 residues. Trimming pared 8 bases from V and 9 bases from J, leaving 14 bases between.

The gene calls are TRBV25-1 and TRBJ1-1; weak D call: TRBD1 (5 bases). CDR1 and CDR2 (germline): MGHDK, SYGVNS. V lost 3 bases and J 10 bases, leaving 15 bases between the germline ends. CDR3 size: 13 residues. The CDR3 DNA sequence: TGTGCCAGCAGTGATTTCTTGGGGCCTGGAGCTTTCTTT. This codes for CASSDFLGPGAFF.

The chain links TRBV27 to TRBJ1-6, with TRBD1 identical over 10 bases. CDR3 length: 19 amino acids. V shed 5 bases, J shed 8 bases, and the junction held 18 bases outside the gene matches. The germline V gene has CDR1 MNHEY and CDR2 SMNVEV (reference sequence). Here the CDR3 DNA reads TGTGCCAGCAGTGCCCGGGACAGGGGTTCCCCATATATTGATTCACCCCTCCACTTT. Its protein product is CASSARDRGSPYIDSPLHF.

This chain joins TRBV5-4 and TRBJ2-3; a weak D match, TRBD1 (6 bases). The CDR3 is 16 amino acids. Per the germline V gene, CDR1 is SGHNT and CDR2 is YYREEE (reference sequence). V was shortened by 3 bases and J by 2 bases, with 16 bases between the two germline ends. The CDR3 spells CASSSTLGQLTDTQYF. The CDR3 bases are TGTGCCAGCAGCTCGACACTAGGACAGCTCACAGATACGCAGTATTTT. Full variable domain (remainder filled in from reference TRBV5-4 and TRBJ2-3): ETGVTQSPTHLIKTRGQQVTLRCSSQSGHNTVSWYQQALGQGPQFIFQYYREEENGRGNFPPRFSGLQFPNYSSELNVNALELDDSALYLCASSSTLGQLTDTQYFGPGTRLTVL.

The rearrangement links TRBV7-9 to TRBJ2-3, with D perhaps matching TRBD2 (5 bases). V was cut by 2 bases and J by 2 bases, with 20 bases left in between. Germline V gives CDR1 SEHNR, CDR2 FQNEAQ (reference sequence). The CDR3 has 18 residues. CDR3 amino acids: CASSLPPAVLAITDTQYF. The CDR3 DNA sequence: TGTGCCAGCAGCTTACCACCGGCCGTCCTAGCTATCACAGATACGCAGTATTTT.

The rearrangement uses TRBV6-5 and TRBJ1-1; 7 bases fit TRBD1. The trim removed 0 bases at V and 4 bases at J, leaving 5 bases unmatched. This CDR3 comprises 15 residues. Germline lookup yields CDR1 MNHEY and CDR2 SVGAGI. The CDR3 sequence: CASSYSTGMSTEAFF. Written as DNA, the CDR3 is TGTGCCAGCAGTTACTCGACAGGGATGAGCACTGAAGCTTTCTTT.

The chain carries TRBV12-5 and TRBJ2-3; D uncertain. Per germline, CDR1 LGHNT and CDR2 FRNRAP. The CDR3 has 12 amino acids. The V end was cut by 5 bases, the J end by 3 bases, with 6 bases between. CDR3 DNA sequence: TGTGCTAGTGGTCTCCTGACAGATACGCAGTATTTT. Translated, it gives CASGLLTDTQYF.

This clonotype was seen a few times. The chain recombines TRBV5-4 with TRBJ2-7, with no clear D. Germline V gives CDR1 SGHNT, CDR2 YYREEE (reference sequence). Trimming shortened V by 4 bases and J by 3 bases, and 11 bases separated the two germline ends. The CDR3 runs 13 residues. The DNA of the CDR3 is TGTGCCAGCAGCATGGGATTCTACTACGAGCAGTACTTC. Encoded protein: CASSMGFYYEQYF. Full variable domain (rest looked up from reference TRBV5-4 and TRBJ2-7): ETGVTQSPTHLIKTRGQQVTLRCSSQSGHNTVSWYQQALGQGPQFIFQYYREEENGRGNFPPRFSGLQFPNYSSELNVNALELDDSALYLCASSMGFYYEQYFGPGTRLTVT.

J is TRBJ2-5 and V is TRBV4-1; no clear D gene. V gave up 4 bases and J gave up 2 bases, with 8 bases separating them. Germline V CDR1 and CDR2: MGHRA, YSYEKL. CDR3 length: 13 amino acids. The CDR3 loop reads CASSLVVQETQYF. CDR3 DNA sequence: TGCGCCAGCAGCCTCGTGGTTCAAGAGACCCAGTACTTC.

The V call is TRBV9, the J call TRBJ2-1; 14 positions match TRBD2. Germline CDR1 reads SGDLS; CDR2 reads YYNGEE. V shed 3 bases, J shed 6 bases, and the junction held 5 bases outside the gene matches. The CDR3 is made up of 16 amino acids. The CDR3 DNA is TGTGCCAGCAGCGGACGACTAGCGGGGGGGTTCAATGAGCAGTTCTTC. Amino acids: CASSGRLAGGFNEQFF.

J is TRBJ1-1 and V is TRBV29-1, with a tentative D call TRBD1 (5 bases). The CDR3 contains 12 residues. The ends were cut back, 5 bases at V and 5 bases at J, with 12 bases in the middle. Per the germline V gene, CDR1 is SQVTM and CDR2 is ANQGSEA. As DNA, the CDR3 is TGCAGCGTTCTCGGGGGTCTTACTGAAGCTTTCTTT. It translates to CSVLGGLTEAFF.